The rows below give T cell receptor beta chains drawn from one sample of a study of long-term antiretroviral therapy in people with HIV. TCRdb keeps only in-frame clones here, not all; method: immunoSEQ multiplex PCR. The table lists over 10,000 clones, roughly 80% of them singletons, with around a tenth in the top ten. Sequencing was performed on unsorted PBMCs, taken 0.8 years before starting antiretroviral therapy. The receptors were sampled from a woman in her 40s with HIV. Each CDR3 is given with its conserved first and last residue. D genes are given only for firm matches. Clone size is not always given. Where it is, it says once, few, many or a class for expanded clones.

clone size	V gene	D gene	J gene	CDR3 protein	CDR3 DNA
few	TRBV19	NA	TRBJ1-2	CASSDPLSNYGYTF	TGTGCCAGTAGTGACCCCCTGTCTAACTATGGCTACACCTTC
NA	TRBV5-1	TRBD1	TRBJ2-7	CASSRTGLVHEQYF	TGCGCCAGCTCCCGGACAGGGTTGGTCCACGAGCAGTACTTC
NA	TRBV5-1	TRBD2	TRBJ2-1	CASSSGGGRDNEQFF	TGCGCCAGCAGCTCGGGGGGTGGAAGGGACAATGAGCAGTTCTTC
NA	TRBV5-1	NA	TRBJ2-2	CASSLERSTGELFF	TGCGCCAGCAGCTTGGAGAGGAGCACCGGGGAGCTGTTTTTT
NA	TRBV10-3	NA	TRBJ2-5	CAISEMGRKKTQYF	TGTGCCATCAGTGAAATGGGGAGGAAAAAGACCCAGTACTTC
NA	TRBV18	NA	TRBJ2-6	CASSPRNQGTGANVLTF	TGTGCCAGCTCACCACGTAACCAGGGGACTGGGGCCAACGTCCTGACTTTC
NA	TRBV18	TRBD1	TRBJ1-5	CASSGQGGNQPQHF	TGTGCCAGCTCCGGACAGGGCGGGAATCAGCCCCAGCATTTT
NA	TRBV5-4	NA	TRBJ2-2	CASSLQPFGIAGELFF	TGTGCCAGCAGCTTGCAGCCTTTTGGAATAGCCGGGGAGCTGTTTTTT
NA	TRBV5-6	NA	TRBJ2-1	CASSAVQNEQFF	TGTGCCAGCAGCGCGGTACAAAATGAGCAGTTCTTC
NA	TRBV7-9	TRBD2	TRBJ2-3	CASSFGGTTDTQYF	TGTGCCAGCAGCTTCGGGGGGACCACAGATACGCAGTATTTT
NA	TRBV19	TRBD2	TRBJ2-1	CASSMTSGGYNEQFF	TGTGCCAGTAGTATGACTAGCGGGGGATACAATGAGCAGTTCTTC
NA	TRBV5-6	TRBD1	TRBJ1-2	CASSLDNRGGYTF	TGTGCCAGCAGCTTGGACAACAGGGGTGGCTACACCTTC
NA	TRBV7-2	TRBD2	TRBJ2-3	CASSLLAGLTDTQYF	TGTGCCAGCAGCCTACTAGCGGGACTCACAGATACGCAGTATTTT
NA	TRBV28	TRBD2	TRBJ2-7	CASSHGTSGPYEQYF	TGTGCCAGCAGTCACGGGACTAGCGGGCCCTACGAGCAGTACTTC
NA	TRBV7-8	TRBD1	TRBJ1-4	CASSLAGGQGTEKLFF	TGTGCCAGCAGCTTAGCGGGGGGACAGGGGACTGAAAAACTGTTTTTT
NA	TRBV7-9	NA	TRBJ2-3	CASSPRLDVMDTQYF	TGTGCCAGCAGCCCCCGACTTGATGTTATGGATACGCAGTATTTT
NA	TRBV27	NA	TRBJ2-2	CASSSTFPGANTGELFF	TGTGCCAGCAGTTCCACGTTTCCGGGGGCGAACACCGGGGAGCTGTTTTTT
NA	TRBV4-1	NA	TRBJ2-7	CASSPGITYEQYF	TGCGCCAGCAGCCCAGGGATTACCTACGAGCAGTACTTC
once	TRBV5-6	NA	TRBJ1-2	CASSLRTVANYGYTF	TGTGCCAGCAGCTTGCGGACGGTTGCTAACTATGGCTACACCTTC
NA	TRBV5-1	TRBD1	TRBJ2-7	CASSPSNRGHEQYF	TGCGCCAGCAGCCCTAGTAACAGGGGCCACGAGCAGTACTTC
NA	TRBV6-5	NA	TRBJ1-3	CASSYSPGPGNTIYF	TGTGCCAGCAGTTACTCCCCGGGACCTGGAAACACCATATATTTT
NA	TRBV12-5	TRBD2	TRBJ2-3	CASGPGLAGALF	TGTGCTAGTGGCCCCGGACTAGCGGGAGCTCTTTTT
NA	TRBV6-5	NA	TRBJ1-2	CASSYSDKPVFYGYTF	TGTGCCAGCAGTTACTCGGATAAACCCGTTTTCTATGGCTACACCTTC
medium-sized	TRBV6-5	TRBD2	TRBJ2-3	CASGTSGSLDTQYF	TGTGCCAGCGGGACTAGCGGGAGTTTAGATACGCAGTATTTT
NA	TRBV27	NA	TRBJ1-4	CASSLSSRRNEKLFF	TGTGCCAGCAGTTTATCTTCCAGGCGAAATGAAAAACTGTTTTTT
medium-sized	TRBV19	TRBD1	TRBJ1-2	CASSPRTGVFGEGYTF	TGTGCCAGTAGCCCCAGGACAGGGGTATTCGGTGAGGGCTACACCTTC
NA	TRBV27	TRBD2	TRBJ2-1	CASSRGLADNEQFF	TGTGCCAGCAGTCGAGGACTAGCGGACAATGAGCAGTTCTTC
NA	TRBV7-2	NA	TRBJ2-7	CASSLSLSAFRENADEQYF	TGTGCCAGCAGCTTATCCCTCAGCGCCTTTCGGGAAAACGCGGACGAGCAGTACTTC
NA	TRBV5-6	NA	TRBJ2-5	CASRPESSQETQYF	TGTGCCAGCAGACCTGAGAGTTCCCAAGAGACCCAGTACTTC
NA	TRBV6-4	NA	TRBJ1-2	CASSDSPNFHPEDSFNYGYTF	TGTGCCAGCAGTGACTCGCCAAACTTCCACCCCGAGGATTCCTTCAACTATGGCTACACCTTC
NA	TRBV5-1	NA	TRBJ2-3	CASSLEDSFSTDTQYF	TGCGCCAGCAGCTTGGAGGACAGCTTTAGCACAGATACGCAGTATTTT
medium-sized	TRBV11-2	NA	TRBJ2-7	CASSLTAGYEQYF	TGTGCCAGCAGCTTAACCGCGGGCTACGAGCAGTACTTC
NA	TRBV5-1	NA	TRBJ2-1	CASSLWGVSGNEQFF	TGCGCCAGCAGCTTGTGGGGCGTTTCGGGCAATGAGCAGTTCTTC
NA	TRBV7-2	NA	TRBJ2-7	CASKQAANSYEQYF	TGTGCCAGCAAACAAGCGGCTAACTCCTACGAGCAGTACTTC
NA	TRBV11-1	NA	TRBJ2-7	CASSSRDGSYEQYF	TGTGCCAGCAGCTCACGGGACGGCTCCTACGAGCAGTACTTC
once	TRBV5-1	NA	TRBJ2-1	CASSLGGANEQFF	TGCGCCAGCAGCTTAGGCGGCGCCAATGAGCAGTTCTTC
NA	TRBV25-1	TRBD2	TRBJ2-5	CASSGDYLGTEKETQYF	TGTGCCAGCAGTGGGGACTACCTCGGGACGGAAAAAGAGACCCAGTACTTC
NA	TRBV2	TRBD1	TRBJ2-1	CASSRDRVTNEQFF	TGTGCCAGCAGCCGGGACAGAGTCACGAATGAGCAGTTCTTC
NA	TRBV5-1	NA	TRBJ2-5	CASSQAFQETQYF	TGCGCCAGCTCCCAGGCGTTTCAAGAGACCCAGTACTTC
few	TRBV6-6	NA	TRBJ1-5	CASSLDSFNQPQHF	TGTGCCAGCAGTCTGGACAGTTTCAATCAGCCCCAGCATTTT
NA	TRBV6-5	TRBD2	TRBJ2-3	CASRGAGGADTQYF	TGTGCCAGTAGGGGAGCGGGAGGTGCAGATACGCAGTATTTT